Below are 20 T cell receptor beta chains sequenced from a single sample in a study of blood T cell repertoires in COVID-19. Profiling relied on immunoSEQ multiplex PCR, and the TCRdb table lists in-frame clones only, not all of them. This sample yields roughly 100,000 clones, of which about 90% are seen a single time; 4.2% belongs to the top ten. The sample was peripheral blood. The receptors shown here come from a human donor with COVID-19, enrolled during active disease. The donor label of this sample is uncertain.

The CDR3 is CASSEDSEGVFF. The CDR3 bases are TGTGCCAGCAGTGAAGACAGTGAAGGGGTGTTTTTT. The chain has TRBV2 and TRBJ1-4; D might be TRBD1 (5 bases). The CDR3 runs 12 residues. Per the germline V gene, CDR1 is SNHLY and CDR2 is FYNNEI. Trimming cost V 1 base and J 15 bases, with 12 bases left between them.

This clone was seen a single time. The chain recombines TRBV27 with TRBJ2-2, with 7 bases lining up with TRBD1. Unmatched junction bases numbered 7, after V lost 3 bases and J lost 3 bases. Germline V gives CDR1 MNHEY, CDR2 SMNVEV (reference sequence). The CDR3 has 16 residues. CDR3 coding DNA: TGTGCCAGCAGTTTCCTGGACAGGACCTACACCGGGGAGCTGTTTTTT. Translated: CASSFLDRTYTGELFF.

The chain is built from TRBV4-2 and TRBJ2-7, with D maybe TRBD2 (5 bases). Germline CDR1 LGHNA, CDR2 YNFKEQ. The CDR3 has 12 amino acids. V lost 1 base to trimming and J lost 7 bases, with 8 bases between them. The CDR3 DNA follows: TGTGCCAGCAGCCAAGGCAGCGGTGAGCAGTACTTC. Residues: CASSQGSGEQYF.

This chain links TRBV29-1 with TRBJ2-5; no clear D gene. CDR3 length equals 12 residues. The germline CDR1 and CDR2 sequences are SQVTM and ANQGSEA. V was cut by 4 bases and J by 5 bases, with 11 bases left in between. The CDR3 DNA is TGCAGCGTTGGAGAGATCGGTGAGACCCAGTACTTC. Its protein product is CSVGEIGETQYF.

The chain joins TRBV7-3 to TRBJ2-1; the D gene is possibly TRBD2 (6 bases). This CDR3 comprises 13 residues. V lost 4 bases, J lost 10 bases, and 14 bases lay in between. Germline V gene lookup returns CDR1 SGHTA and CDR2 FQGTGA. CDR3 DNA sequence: TGTGCCAGCAGCTCAACTGGAAGCGGGGAGCAGTTCTTC. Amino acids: CASSSTGSGEQFF.

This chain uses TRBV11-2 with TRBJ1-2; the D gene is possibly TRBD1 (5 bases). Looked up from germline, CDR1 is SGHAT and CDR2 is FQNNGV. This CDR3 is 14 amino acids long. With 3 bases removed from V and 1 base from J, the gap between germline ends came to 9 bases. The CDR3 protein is CASSFDSLNYGYTF. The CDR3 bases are TGTGCCAGCAGCTTCGACAGTCTTAACTATGGCTACACCTTC.

The CDR3 DNA follows: TGTGCCAGCAGCCACCTGGGCGGGGGGGCCTCCTACAATGAGCAGTTCTTC. Protein sequence: CASSHLGGGASYNEQFF. V usage is TRBV9 and J usage is TRBJ2-1, with 9 bases identical to TRBD2. This CDR3 has 17 residues. Germline loops: CDR1 SGDLS, CDR2 YYNGEE. V was clipped by 4 bases and J by 0 bases; unmatched bases: 8.

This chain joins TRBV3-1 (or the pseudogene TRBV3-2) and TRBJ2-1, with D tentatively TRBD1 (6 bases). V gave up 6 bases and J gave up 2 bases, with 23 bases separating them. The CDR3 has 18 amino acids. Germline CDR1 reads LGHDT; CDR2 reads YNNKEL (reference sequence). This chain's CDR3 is CASSPSPGHLDAYNEQFF. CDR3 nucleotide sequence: TGTGCCAGCAGTCCTTCGCCGGGACACTTGGATGCCTACAATGAGCAGTTCTTC.

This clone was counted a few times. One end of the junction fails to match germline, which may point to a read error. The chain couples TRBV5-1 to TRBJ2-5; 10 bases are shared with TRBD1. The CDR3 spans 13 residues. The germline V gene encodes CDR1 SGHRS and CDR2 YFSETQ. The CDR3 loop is CASSLGSDRGLNF. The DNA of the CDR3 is TGCGCCAGCAGCTTGGGAAGTGACAGGGGGCTGAACTTC.

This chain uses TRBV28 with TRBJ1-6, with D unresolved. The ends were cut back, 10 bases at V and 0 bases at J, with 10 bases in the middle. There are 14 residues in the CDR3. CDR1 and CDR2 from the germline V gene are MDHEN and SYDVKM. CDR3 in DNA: TGTGCCACACACCTCAGCTCCTATAATTCACCCCTCCACTTT. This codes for CATHLSSYNSPLHF.

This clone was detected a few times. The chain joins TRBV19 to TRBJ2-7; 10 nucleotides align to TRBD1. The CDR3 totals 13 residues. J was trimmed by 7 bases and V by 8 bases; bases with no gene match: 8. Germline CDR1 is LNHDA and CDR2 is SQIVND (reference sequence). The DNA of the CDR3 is TGTGCCAGTTCCGGGACAGGGGTTTGGGAGCAGTACTTC. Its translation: CASSGTGVWEQYF.

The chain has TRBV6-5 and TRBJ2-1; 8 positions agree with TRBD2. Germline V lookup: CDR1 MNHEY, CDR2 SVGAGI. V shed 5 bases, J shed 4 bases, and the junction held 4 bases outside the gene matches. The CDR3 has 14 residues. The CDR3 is CASSPGGQYNEQFF. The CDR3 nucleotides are TGTGCCAGCAGTCCGGGAGGGCAATACAATGAGCAGTTCTTC.

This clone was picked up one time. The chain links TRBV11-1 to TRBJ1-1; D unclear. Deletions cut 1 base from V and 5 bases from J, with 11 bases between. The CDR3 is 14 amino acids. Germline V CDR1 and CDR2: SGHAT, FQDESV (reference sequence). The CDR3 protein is CASSLDIDYTEAFF. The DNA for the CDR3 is TGTGCCAGCAGCTTAGATATAGATTATACTGAAGCTTTCTTT.

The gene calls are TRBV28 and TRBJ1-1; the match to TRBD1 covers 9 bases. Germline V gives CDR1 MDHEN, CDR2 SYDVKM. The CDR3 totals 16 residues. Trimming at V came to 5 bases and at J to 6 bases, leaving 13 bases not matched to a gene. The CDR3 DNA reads TGTGCCAGCAGTACCCACGGCCCCGACAGGGGGGCTGAAGCTTTCTTT. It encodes CASSTHGPDRGAEAFF. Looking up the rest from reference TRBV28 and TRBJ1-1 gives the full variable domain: DVKVTQSSRYLVKRTGEKVFLECVQDMDHENMFWYRQDPGLGLRLIYFSYDVKMKEKGDIPEGYSVSREKKERFSLILESASTNQTSMYLCASSTHGPDRGAEAFFGQGTRLTVV.

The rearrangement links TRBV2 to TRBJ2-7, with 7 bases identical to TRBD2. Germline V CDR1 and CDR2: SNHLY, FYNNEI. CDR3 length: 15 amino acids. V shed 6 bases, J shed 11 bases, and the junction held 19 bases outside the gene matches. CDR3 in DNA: TGTGCCAGCAGGTATCGAAGCCGCGGGAGCATAGGCAAGTACTTC. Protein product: CASRYRSRGSIGKYF.

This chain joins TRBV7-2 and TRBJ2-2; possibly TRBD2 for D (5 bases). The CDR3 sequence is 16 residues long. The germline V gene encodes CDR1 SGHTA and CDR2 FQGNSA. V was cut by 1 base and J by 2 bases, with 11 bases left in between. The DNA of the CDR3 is TGTGCCAGCAGCTTAGGCCTAGCCTCAAACACCGGGGAGCTGTTTTTT. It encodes CASSLGLASNTGELFF.

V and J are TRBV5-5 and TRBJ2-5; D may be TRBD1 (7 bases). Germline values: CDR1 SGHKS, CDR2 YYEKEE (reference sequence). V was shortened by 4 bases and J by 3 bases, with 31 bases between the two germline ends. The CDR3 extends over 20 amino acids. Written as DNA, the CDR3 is TGTGCCAGCAGCGCCCGCGTGAGGACAGGAAACCTAGGAGGGGAAGAGACCCAGTACTTC. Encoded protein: CASSARVRTGNLGGEETQYF.

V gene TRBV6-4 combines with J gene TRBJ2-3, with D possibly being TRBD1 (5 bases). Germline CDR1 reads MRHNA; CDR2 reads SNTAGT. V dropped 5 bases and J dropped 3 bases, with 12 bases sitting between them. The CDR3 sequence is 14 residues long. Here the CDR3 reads CASSITGITDTQYF. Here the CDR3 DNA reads TGTGCCAGCAGTATCACAGGTATTACAGATACGCAGTATTTT.

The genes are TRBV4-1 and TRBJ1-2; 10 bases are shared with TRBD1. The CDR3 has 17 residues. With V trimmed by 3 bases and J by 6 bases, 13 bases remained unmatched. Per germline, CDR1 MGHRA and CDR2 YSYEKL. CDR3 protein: CASSHLTAPGQGNGYTF. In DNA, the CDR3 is TGCGCCAGCAGCCATCTCACCGCGCCGGGACAGGGGAATGGCTACACCTTC.

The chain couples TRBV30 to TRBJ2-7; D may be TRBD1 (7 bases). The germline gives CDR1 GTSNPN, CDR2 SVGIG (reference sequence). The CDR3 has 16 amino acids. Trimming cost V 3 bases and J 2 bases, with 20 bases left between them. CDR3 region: CAWRPQGGQIPYEQYF. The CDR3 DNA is TGTGCCTGGAGACCCCAGGGGGGACAGATCCCCTACGAGCAGTACTTC.